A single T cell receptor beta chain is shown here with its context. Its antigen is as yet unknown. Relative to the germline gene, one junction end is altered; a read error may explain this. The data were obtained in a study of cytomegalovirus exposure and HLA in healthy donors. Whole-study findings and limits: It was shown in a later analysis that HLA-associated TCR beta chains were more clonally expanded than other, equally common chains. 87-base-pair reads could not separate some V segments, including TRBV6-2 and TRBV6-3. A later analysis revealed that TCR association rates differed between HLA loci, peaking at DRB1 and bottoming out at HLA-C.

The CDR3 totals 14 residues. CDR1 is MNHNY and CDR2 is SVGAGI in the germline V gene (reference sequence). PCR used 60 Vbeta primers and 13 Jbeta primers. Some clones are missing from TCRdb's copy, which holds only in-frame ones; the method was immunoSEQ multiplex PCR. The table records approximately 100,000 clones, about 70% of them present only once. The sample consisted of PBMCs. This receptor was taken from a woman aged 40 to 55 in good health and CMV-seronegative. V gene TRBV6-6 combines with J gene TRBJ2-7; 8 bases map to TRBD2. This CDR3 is CTSSQRGSGYEQYF. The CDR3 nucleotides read TGTACCAGCAGTCAGCGGGGGTCCGGATACGAGCAGTACTTC.